Given below is one T cell receptor beta chain in context. The sample belongs to a study of T cell changes during pregnancy in multiple sclerosis. Looked up from germline, CDR1 is MGHDK and CDR2 is SYGVNS. The CDR3 totals 14 residues. Trimming removed 3 bases from V and 2 bases from J, with 10 bases in between. Libraries were prepared by immunoSEQ multiplex PCR; TCRdb keeps only in-frame clonotypes and omits some of them. The sample carries about 80,000 clones, around 92% recorded once. This chain links TRBV25-1 with TRBJ2-5; the D gene is possibly TRBD1 (5 bases). Material: peripheral blood, obtained before pregnancy. The receptor's source is a female donor with multiple sclerosis, enrolled in a pregnancy study. CDR3 nucleotides: TGTGCCAGCAGTGAGTTGACAGATCAAGAGACCCAGTACTTC. Translation gives CASSELTDQETQYF.